These 17 T cell receptor beta chains originate from one sample sequenced in a study of blood T cells in healthy people across ages. With a J-beta primer mix and a sample-barcoded 5' primer, a second PCR ran about 7 to 12 cycles. Via MiXCR, TCRdb re-called the 5' RACE reads, giving one row per CDR3 protein. The data show around 1,800,000 distinct CDR3 sequences, with about two fifths seen just once and 20% to 25% held by the top ten. What was sequenced was blood. The receptor source for this set is a human donor in good health.

V is TRBV29-1 and J is TRBJ1-4; D call uncertain. Trimming took off 4 bases at V and 8 bases at J, with 11 bases between the two ends. The CDR3 runs to 12 residues. CDR1 SQVTM and CDR2 ANQGSEA come from the germline V gene. CDR3 bases: TGCAGCGTTGTAGCAGCGGGGGAAAAACTGTTTTTT. This gives the protein CSVVAAGEKLFF.

This chain connects TRBV29-1 to TRBJ1-1; tentative D call: TRBD1 (5 bases). V was shortened by 5 bases and J by 1 base, with 11 bases between the two germline ends. The CDR3 spans 13 residues. In germline, CDR1 is SQVTM, CDR2 ANQGSEA. The CDR3 DNA is TGCAGCGTTCAACCAGGGAGGAACACTGAAGCTTTCTTT. Translation: CSVQPGRNTEAFF.

The rearrangement joins TRBV12-3 or TRBV12-4 to TRBJ2-5; TRBD1 matches at 8 bases. V lost 8 bases and J lost 5; bases outside the gene matches: 4. The CDR3 runs to 12 residues. The CDR3 coding sequence is TGTGCCAGCGGGACAGGCGGCGAGACCCAGTACTTC. Protein: CASGTGGETQYF.

This clonotype came up a few times. This chain joins TRBV20-1 and TRBJ2-3; TRBD1 aligns across 7 bases. The length of the CDR3 is 14 residues. Germline lookup yields CDR1 DFQATT and CDR2 SNEGSKA (reference sequence). Trimming removed 5 bases from V and 4 bases from J; junction bases left unmatched: 9. Written as DNA, the CDR3 is TGCAGTGCTCACGGGACAGTGAGTGCAGATACGCAGTATTTT. Translated: CSAHGTVSADTQYF.

The chain carries TRBV7-9 and TRBJ2-1; TRBD2 aligns across 9 bases. The CDR3 is 14 amino acids. The germline gives CDR1 SEHNR, CDR2 FQNEAQ (reference sequence). Trimming at V came to 8 bases and at J to 0 bases, leaving 2 bases not matched to a gene. CDR3 loop: CASASGVSYNEQFF. CDR3 coding DNA: TGTGCCAGCGCTAGCGGGGTCTCCTACAATGAGCAGTTCTTC.

This clonotype appeared a few times. V and J are TRBV12-3 or TRBV12-4 and TRBJ1-1, with D possibly matching TRBD1 (5 bases). V gave up 6 bases and J gave up 0 bases, with 11 bases separating them. CDR3 length: 14 residues. The CDR3 here is CASSPGGVNTEAFF. The DNA for the CDR3 is TGTGCCAGCAGCCCTGGGGGGGTGAACACTGAAGCTTTCTTT.

This clonotype was observed a handful of times. The chain is built from TRBV9 and TRBJ2-1; the match to TRBD2 covers 8 bases. J was trimmed by 7 bases and V by 1 base; bases with no gene match: 4. The CDR3 sequence is 14 residues long. Looked up from germline, CDR1 is SGDLS and CDR2 is YYNGEE. The CDR3 DNA sequence: TGTGCCAGCAGCGTAAGCGGGGGTCTAAATGAGCAGTTCTTC. Protein sequence: CASSVSGGLNEQFF.

This chain uses TRBV5-1 with TRBJ1-2, with no clear D. V lost 0 bases and J lost 6, with 12 bases in between. Germline loops: CDR1 SGHRS, CDR2 YFSETQ. The CDR3 totals 14 residues. CDR3 loop: CASSLAARQDGYTF. In DNA form, the CDR3 reads TGCGCCAGCAGCTTGGCCGCGAGGCAGGATGGCTACACCTTC.

This chain uses TRBV20-1 with TRBJ1-2, with a tentative D call TRBD1 (5 bases). Trimming stripped 0 bases from V and 4 bases from J, with 9 bases between. This CDR3 comprises 13 residues. Germline-derived CDR1 and CDR2 are DFQATT and SNEGSKA (reference sequence). This CDR3 reads CSARDGGSYGYTF. In DNA form, the CDR3 reads TGCAGTGCTAGAGATGGGGGTAGCTATGGCTACACCTTC.

This clonotype was detected only a few times. V usage is TRBV7-8 and J usage is TRBJ1-4; D perhaps matches TRBD1 (6 bases). The CDR3 has 15 amino acids. V was shortened by 1 base and J by 4 bases, with 10 bases between the two germline ends. Germline V gene lookup returns CDR1 SGHVS and CDR2 FQNEAQ. This chain's CDR3 is CASSLVGQYNEKLFF. In nucleotides, the CDR3 is TGTGCCAGCAGCTTAGTTGGACAGTATAATGAAAAACTGTTTTTT.

The chain carries TRBV20-1 and TRBJ1-5; tentative D call: TRBD1 (6 bases). Trimming stripped 2 bases from V and 5 bases from J, with 13 bases between. The CDR3 has 14 amino acids. Germline CDR1 is DFQATT and CDR2 is SNEGSKA (reference sequence). The CDR3 here is CSARTRGADQPQHF. DNA of the CDR3: TGCAGTGCTAGAACCCGGGGGGCTGATCAGCCCCAGCATTTT.

The chain carries TRBV29-1 and TRBJ2-3; possibly TRBD1 or TRBD2 for D (5 bases each). Per germline, CDR1 SQVTM and CDR2 ANQGSEA. This CDR3 contains 13 residues. With 6 bases removed from V and 2 bases from J, the gap between germline ends came to 12 bases. CDR3 sequence reads: CSVFGGHTDTQYF. Here the CDR3 DNA reads TGCAGCGTATTTGGGGGTCACACAGATACGCAGTATTTT.

J is TRBJ2-4 and V is TRBV12-3 or TRBV12-4; the D is unclear. V lost 5 bases and J lost 11, with 22 bases in between. The length of the CDR3 is 15 residues. The CDR3 is CASSQQTASPRFQYF. The CDR3 coding sequence is TGTGCCAGCAGTCAACAGACCGCATCCCCTCGATTTCAGTACTTC.

This chain uses TRBV7-2 with TRBJ1-2; D is unresolved. Trimming shortened V by 1 base and J by 4 bases, and 10 bases separated the two germline ends. Germline lookup yields CDR1 SGHTA and CDR2 FQGNSA. The CDR3 contains 14 residues. The CDR3 bases are TGTGCCAGCAGCTTAGATGGAAAAAGCTATGGCTACACCTTC. Amino acid sequence: CASSLDGKSYGYTF.

This clonotype has a handful of counts. DNA of the CDR3: TGTGCCAGCAGTTACTCGAGGGGTCCGGTAACCTACGAGCAGTACTTC. Its protein product is CASSYSRGPVTYEQYF. The V and J genes are TRBV6-5 and TRBJ2-7; D assignment may be TRBD1 or TRBD2 (5 bases each). CDR1 is MNHEY, CDR2 SVGAGI, per germline. The V and J ends lost 0 bases and 2 bases respectively, with 14 bases between them. CDR3 length: 16 amino acids.

This clonotype turned up a few times. V and J are TRBV12-3 or TRBV12-4 and TRBJ1-2; D uncertain. V shed 3 bases and J shed 0 bases, with 5 bases lying between them. The CDR3 has 13 residues. The CDR3 sequence is CASSFAANYGYTF. The CDR3 DNA follows: TGTGCCAGCAGTTTCGCAGCTAACTATGGCTACACCTTC.

This sequence joins TRBV6-6 and TRBJ1-6, with D perhaps TRBD1 (6 bases). Trimming shortened V by 5 bases and J by 5 bases, and 13 bases separated the two germline ends. The length of the CDR3 is 15 residues. Germline assignment: CDR1 MNHNY and CDR2 SVGAGI (reference sequence). The CDR3 loop is CASSHPRGDNSPLHF. DNA for the CDR3: TGTGCCAGCAGTCACCCAAGGGGGGATAATTCACCCCTCCACTTT.